One TCR beta chain is described in this entry. The antigen remains undetermined. These data belong to a study of T-cell memory formation after mild COVID-19. Study in general: Most TCR clusters belonged to a single donor.

TCRdb itself ran the 5' RACE reads through MiXCR, one entry per CDR3 protein. The table lists more than 350,000 distinct CDR3 sequences, over 20% of them singletons. Study-level findings and limits: Confirmation of SARS-CoV-2 specificity was lacking for second-wave clones peaking day 37. For contracting clones, CD4+ ones sat mainly in CM and EM, CD8+ in EMRA. Some clones that responded turned up in pre-infection memory, which suggests that cross-reactive memory joined in.

V shed 6 bases and J 6 bases; nucleotides not matched to a gene: 9. There are 15 residues in the CDR3. The V gene's germline CDR1 is MNHNS and CDR2 SASEGT. This receptor was obtained from an adult woman who had mild COVID-19 (a few samples of this study predate the infection). Cell type and time point are not known. The chain joins TRBV6-1 to TRBJ1-5, with 9 bases fitting TRBD1. Sequencing input: PBMCs or a T cell subset sorted from them (not recorded which). The CDR3 region is CASSPTGQGVQPQHF. The CDR3 coding sequence is TGTGCCAGCAGCCCGACGGGACAGGGAGTTCAGCCCCAGCATTTT.